This T cell receptor beta chain appears in the sequencing data of a study of T cells in Graves' hyperthyroidism and ophthalmopathy (dated by TCRdb to the late 2010s). The study in broad terms: Peripheral blood samples were taken at initial diagnosis, before any treatment was given. TCR V-J signatures able to tell the groups apart were searched for in a discovery cohort of 90 to 100 patients, of whom over 40 had Graves' ophthalmopathy and more than 55 had stable Graves' hyperthyroidism. An independent validation cohort of about 20 hyperthyroidism patients and about 16 patients who later progressed to ophthalmopathy tested prospective prediction of ophthalmopathy. The approximately 90 discovery patients were randomly split 7:3 into training and test sets. The study also compared thyroid tissue and blood T-cell repertoires from roughly six Graves' hyperthyroidism patients. Once sampling was done, hyperthyroidism patients were given methimazole at a starting dose of 30 mg daily, whereas ophthalmopathy patients were given high-dose intravenous methylprednisolone. The paper describes TCR Vbeta CDR3 sequencing of fewer than 150 peripheral blood samples, made up of 43 ophthalmopathy patients, roughly 75 hyperthyroidism patients and around 17 progressor patients.

The paper's findings and limits, for the study overall: Sample size was not statistically predetermined, and investigators were not blinded to group allocation. In validation, progression to ophthalmopathy was predicted by the model with about 70% sensitivity and roughly 76% specificity, a median of roughly six months before onset. Ophthalmopathy was separated from stable hyperthyroidism by a 13 V-J signature model, with over 85% sensitivity and about 84% specificity obtained in cross-validation and 80%/75% obtained in testing. Blood samples also contained most of the expanded thyroid clonotypes (frequency above 0.001), which suggests that blood repertoires may reflect thyroid immune responses.

From the germline V gene, CDR1 is SGHAT and CDR2 is FQNNGV. Reading from cysteine to phenylalanine, the CDR3 counts 13 amino acids. Only the CDR3 part of the read is kept: 39 bases, read in frame from the first base. The junction shows trimming of 2 bases on V and 5 bases on J, plus 7 bases between the germline ends. In this sample, this clonotype turned up many times. What this receptor recognizes is not known. No much larger clonotype is one base removed from it; base qualities were not supplied. The TCR beta CDR3 regions were amplified from RNA transcripts. A first-round RT-PCR of the TCR CDR3 used the HTBI primer set with the Qiagen OneStep RT-PCR kit. The libraries were constructed in a second round of multiplex PCR and then size-selected and purified. Paired-end sequencing of the libraries was performed with 100 bp reads on an Illumina HiSeq2000. In the original analysis: SOAPnuke was used to process the raw data, removing reads that contained adapters or uncalled bases, had a mean Phred below 15, or lacked an exact match to the constant primer or identifier. High-quality paired reads were merged using COPE v1.2.5, and each unique nucleotide sequence was defined as a clonotype. MiTCR v1.1 was used to align the clonotypes against IMGT TRBV, TRBD and TRBJ reference segments. Only V-J combinations with frequency above 0.0001, covering approximately 99% of repertoires, were analysed. A TCS score was defined as the ratio of F50 (clonal expansion) to E x V (chaos), with BLOSUM62-based TCRdist applied between CDR3 peptides within each V-J. Welch's t-statistics and random forest reduced roughly 530 V-J features to 13, which were used in a naive Bayes classifier (R e1071). The raw public reads went through TCRdb reprocessing: fastp at Q25, MiXCR clone calling, in-frame beta chains kept. Rows are combined by CDR3 protein, so each entry shows the most common genes and DNA. The V and J calls follow TCRdb's processing rather than the paper's. The sample records some 740,000 distinct CDR3 sequences, about 14% of which are singletons. Of the sample, about 10% falls within the top ten clones.

Stable Graves' hyperthyroidism was defined as no progression to ophthalmopathy during 18 months of follow-up. Hyperthyroidism patients were aged 18 to 65 years and newly diagnosed, with disease duration of less than 2 months. Any patient with an uncontrolled infection, another autoimmune disease, pregnancy or lactation was excluded. Diagnoses were established on the basis of clinical symptoms, serum thyroxine and TRAb, thyroid ultrasound, and orbital computed tomography. Ficoll-Paque density gradient centrifugation was used to isolate PBMCs from around 9.1 ml of fresh peripheral blood. Total RNA was extracted with Trizol reagent, and quality was checked on an Agilent 2100 Bioanalyzer.

Material for sequencing was blood. The receptor chain draws on TRBV11-2 and TRBJ1-5, with no confidently assigned D gene. This TCR came from a woman between 18 and 29 years old with Graves' hyperthyroidism. At the DNA level, the sequence is TGTGCCAGCAGCTTAATACCAGATCAGCCCCAGCATTTT. Its coded protein is CASSLIPDQPQHF.